The clone carrying this TCR beta chain was observed once. The antigen is unknown. This record comes from a study of shared clonotypes between healthy human individuals. Study information: Donor composition was a couple of women and three men, aged 18 to 49.

Study-wide points: Donor clonotype sharing was expected to depend on sequencing depth.

In the authors' workflow: Quality scores were absent from the junction-only immunoSEQ sequences, so filtering differed. Profiling relied on immunoSEQ multiplex PCR, and the TCRdb table lists in-frame clones only, not all of them. For V, J and clone size, that table is used; D and trimming come from the DNA. The table shows 2 million to 2.5 million clones, with around 93% occurring only once. The CDR3 runs to 12 residues. CDR1 is SGHRS and CDR2 is YFSETQ in the germline V gene. V was cut by 4 bases and J by 9 bases, with 12 bases left in between. Sequencing used naive CD4+ T cells from PBMCs. Subset meaning: CD45RA+ positively selected. The rearrangement uses TRBV5-1 and TRBJ2-3; D could derive from TRBD1 or TRBD2 (6 bases each). The sequence derives from a man aged 18 to 35 in good health. Some clones in this sample may be carry-over from other donors' samples. In nucleotides, the CDR3 is TGCGCCAGCAGCAGGAGGGGGGCGACGCAGTATTTT. Translation: CASSRRGATQYF.